The 2 T cell receptor beta chains below come from one sample, sequenced in a study of T cell changes during pregnancy in multiple sclerosis. The assay was immunoSEQ multiplex PCR, and TCRdb's table has in-frame clones only and misses some. The table includes 30,000 to 40,000 clones, around 91% detected once. This specimen consisted of CD4+ T cells from peripheral blood mononuclear cells, obtained in the second trimester of pregnancy. The origin of the receptors is a female donor with multiple sclerosis, enrolled in a pregnancy study.

The CDR3, as DNA: TGTGCCAGCAGTTTACCGGGACTAGCGGGGAACAATGAGCAGTTCTTC. Its translation is CASSLPGLAGNNEQFF. The gene calls are TRBV27 and TRBJ2-1; 13 bases are a match to TRBD2. The CDR3 loop spans 16 amino acids. Germline CDR1 MNHEY, CDR2 SMNVEV (reference sequence). V shed 2 bases, J shed 5 bases, and the junction held 3 bases outside the gene matches.

The chain uses TRBV5-5 and TRBJ1-2, with a possible D match to TRBD1 (5 bases). From germline, CDR1 is SGHKS and CDR2 YYEKEE (reference sequence). This CDR3 comprises 14 residues. V was pared by 7 bases and J by 8 bases, with 21 bases between. The CDR3 coding sequence is TGTGCCAGCGGATTAGGGACTCCCAAAGAGGGCTACACCTTC. It translates to CASGLGTPKEGYTF.